This is a list of T cell receptor beta chains from one sample in a study of cytomegalovirus exposure and HLA in healthy donors. Method: immunoSEQ multiplex PCR; TCRdb's copy keeps in-frame clones and lacks some. Here the sample spans more than 120,000 clones, about nine tenths being singletons. The sample was PBMCs. These TCRs come from a man aged 18 to 29 in good health and CMV-seropositive. Both conserved end residues are part of each CDR3. D genes are given only for firm matches. The size of a clone is reported for some rows only, either as once, few or many, or as a class for expanded clones.

clone size: -
V gene: TRBV12-5
J gene: TRBJ2-7
D gene: TRBD2
CDR3 protein: CASGLVRAGGKYEQYF
CDR3 DNA: TGTGCTAGTGGTTTGGTACGGGCGGGGGGGAAGTACGAGCAGTACTTC

clone size: -
V gene: TRBV27
J gene: TRBJ1-2
D gene: TRBD1
CDR3 protein: CASSLSGQSPPLTF
CDR3 DNA: TGTGCCAGCAGTTTATCGGGACAGTCTCCCCCTCTAACCTTC

clone size: -
V gene: TRBV6-1
J gene: TRBJ2-1
D gene: -
CDR3 protein: CASSEFVEGIRNEQFF
CDR3 DNA: TGTGCCAGCAGTGAGTTCGTTGAGGGCATTCGCAATGAGCAGTTCTTC

clone size: -
V gene: TRBV11-2
J gene: TRBJ2-7
D gene: TRBD1
CDR3 protein: CASSQTGTYEQYF
CDR3 DNA: TGTGCCAGCTCCCAGACAGGGACCTACGAGCAGTACTTC

clone size: -
V gene: TRBV7-2
J gene: TRBJ1-1
D gene: -
CDR3 protein: CASSLAMASTEAFF
CDR3 DNA: TGTGCCAGCAGCTTAGCAATGGCCTCCACTGAAGCTTTCTTT

clone size: -
V gene: TRBV5-5
J gene: TRBJ2-4
D gene: TRBD2
CDR3 protein: CASSFWREGSTPQYF
CDR3 DNA: TGTGCCAGCAGCTTTTGGCGGGAGGGATCAACACCTCAGTACTTC

clone size: -
V gene: TRBV5-1
J gene: TRBJ2-5
D gene: TRBD2
CDR3 protein: CASSLASGRQETQYF
CDR3 DNA: TGCGCCAGCAGCTTGGCTAGCGGGAGACAGGAGACCCAGTACTTC

clone size: -
V gene: TRBV7-3
J gene: TRBJ1-1
D gene: -
CDR3 protein: CASSSGGKESEAFF
CDR3 DNA: TGTGCCAGCAGCTCTGGCGGGAAAGAATCTGAAGCTTTCTTT

clone size: -
V gene: TRBV10-3
J gene: TRBJ2-7
D gene: -
CDR3 protein: CAISETVTAATKQYF
CDR3 DNA: TGTGCCATCAGTGAGACTGTAACAGCCGCTACGAAGCAGTACTTC

clone size: -
V gene: TRBV7-2
J gene: TRBJ2-1
D gene: -
CDR3 protein: CASSLAVKGYEQFF
CDR3 DNA: TGTGCCAGCAGCTTAGCGGTTAAGGGGTATGAGCAGTTCTTC

clone size: -
V gene: TRBV7-9
J gene: TRBJ2-1
D gene: TRBD2
CDR3 protein: CASTLAGGRNEQFF
CDR3 DNA: TGTGCCAGCACCTTAGCGGGGGGGCGAAATGAGCAGTTCTTC

clone size: -
V gene: TRBV30
J gene: TRBJ2-3
D gene: TRBD1
CDR3 protein: CARGRGQEVTQYF
CDR3 DNA: TGTGCCCGGGGCAGGGGGCAAGAGGTTACGCAGTATTTT

clone size: -
V gene: TRBV5-1
J gene: TRBJ2-7
D gene: TRBD2
CDR3 protein: CASRPGTSYEQYF
CDR3 DNA: TGCGCCAGCAGACCCGGGACTAGCTACGAGCAGTACTTC

clone size: -
V gene: TRBV4-2
J gene: TRBJ2-2
D gene: -
CDR3 protein: CASSQAGAEEAGELFF
CDR3 DNA: TGTGCCAGCAGCCAAGCAGGGGCCGAAGAGGCCGGGGAGCTGTTTTTT

clone size: -
V gene: TRBV27
J gene: TRBJ2-1
D gene: -
CDR3 protein: CASSLGRNEQFF
CDR3 DNA: TGTGCCAGCAGTTTGGGGCGCAATGAGCAGTTCTTC

clone size: -
V gene: TRBV5-1
J gene: TRBJ2-1
D gene: -
CDR3 protein: CASSPTLALEQFF
CDR3 DNA: TGCGCCAGCAGCCCGACACTCGCCCTGGAGCAGTTCTTC

clone size: -
V gene: TRBV7-3
J gene: TRBJ1-2
D gene: -
CDR3 protein: CASSLKAGLYYTF
CDR3 DNA: TGTGCCAGCAGCTTAAAGGCAGGCTTATACTACACCTTC

clone size: -
V gene: TRBV4-1
J gene: TRBJ2-2
D gene: -
CDR3 protein: CASSQGRAVSGAGELFF
CDR3 DNA: TGCGCCAGCAGCCAAGGGAGAGCGGTTAGTGGTGCCGGGGAGCTGTTTTTT

clone size: -
V gene: TRBV21-1
J gene: TRBJ1-4
D gene: -
CDR3 protein: CASSKGRTDHNEKLFF
CDR3 DNA: TGTGCCAGCAGCAAAGGGCGGACAGACCATAATGAAAAACTGTTTTTT

clone size: -
V gene: TRBV2
J gene: TRBJ2-6
D gene: -
CDR3 protein: CATPTESSGANVLTF
CDR3 DNA: TGTGCCACCCCTACAGAGAGCTCTGGGGCCAACGTCCTGACTTTC

clone size: -
V gene: TRBV6-5
J gene: TRBJ1-6
D gene: TRBD1
CDR3 protein: CASSPDRGRNSPLHF
CDR3 DNA: TGTGCCAGCAGTCCCGACAGGGGGCGGAATTCACCCCTCCACTTT

clone size: -
V gene: TRBV2
J gene: TRBJ1-2
D gene: TRBD1
CDR3 protein: CASNLNRDRANYTF
CDR3 DNA: TGTGCCAGCAACCTGAACCGGGACAGAGCGAACTACACCTTC

clone size: -
V gene: TRBV27
J gene: TRBJ1-1
D gene: -
CDR3 protein: CASSVETGVRYTEAFF
CDR3 DNA: TGTGCCAGCAGTGTAGAGACGGGGGTTCGGTACACTGAAGCTTTCTTT

clone size: -
V gene: TRBV29-1
J gene: TRBJ1-1
D gene: TRBD1
CDR3 protein: CSTIGTGGFVNTEAFF
CDR3 DNA: TGCAGCACTATTGGGACAGGGGGCTTCGTGAACACTGAAGCTTTCTTT

clone size: -
V gene: TRBV19
J gene: TRBJ2-7
D gene: -
CDR3 protein: CASSIRGRDHYEQYF
CDR3 DNA: TGTGCCAGTAGTATAAGGGGGCGGGATCACTACGAGCAGTACTTC

clone size: -
V gene: TRBV5-4
J gene: TRBJ2-1
D gene: TRBD2
CDR3 protein: CASSLSGSSYNEQFF
CDR3 DNA: TGTGCCAGCAGCTTAAGCGGGAGCTCCTACAATGAGCAGTTCTTC

clone size: once
V gene: TRBV30
J gene: TRBJ1-1
D gene: TRBD1
CDR3 protein: CAWSRTGTRQAFF
CDR3 DNA: TGTGCCTGGAGTCGGACAGGTACTCGCCAGGCTTTCTTT

clone size: -
V gene: TRBV6-5
J gene: TRBJ1-5
D gene: TRBD1
CDR3 protein: CASRSTRGNHQPQHF
CDR3 DNA: TGTGCCAGCAGATCGACCAGGGGGAATCATCAGCCCCAGCATTTT

clone size: -
V gene: TRBV9
J gene: TRBJ2-1
D gene: TRBD2
CDR3 protein: CASSRGGVYNEQFF
CDR3 DNA: TGTGCCAGCAGCCGGGGGGGCGTATACAATGAGCAGTTCTTC

clone size: -
V gene: TRBV9
J gene: TRBJ2-5
D gene: TRBD2
CDR3 protein: CASSGSGTSKETQYF
CDR3 DNA: TGTGCCAGCAGCGGCAGCGGGACTAGCAAAGAGACCCAGTACTTC

clone size: few
V gene: TRBV5-1
J gene: TRBJ2-5
D gene: TRBD1
CDR3 protein: CASSSTGGVRQETQYF
CDR3 DNA: TGCGCCAGCAGCTCTACAGGGGGCGTGAGGCAAGAGACCCAGTACTTC

clone size: few
V gene: TRBV27
J gene: TRBJ1-6
D gene: TRBD1
CDR3 protein: CASSQGQGNSPLHF
CDR3 DNA: TGTGCCAGCAGTCAAGGACAGGGGAACTCACCCCTCCACTTT

clone size: -
V gene: TRBV6-1
J gene: TRBJ1-1
D gene: -
CDR3 protein: CASSLNGGETEAFF
CDR3 DNA: TGTGCCAGCAGCCTTAACGGAGGGGAAACTGAAGCTTTCTTT

clone size: -
V gene: TRBV2
J gene: TRBJ2-1
D gene: -
CDR3 protein: CASSEVPRQFF
CDR3 DNA: TGTGCCAGCAGTGAGGTGCCCAGACAGTTCTTC

clone size: once
V gene: TRBV5-4
J gene: TRBJ1-2
D gene: -
CDR3 protein: CASSGSDYGYTF
CDR3 DNA: TGTGCCAGCTCAGGGTCGGACTATGGCTACACCTTC

clone size: -
V gene: TRBV5-1
J gene: TRBJ2-5
D gene: TRBD2
CDR3 protein: CASKRTSGQETQYF
CDR3 DNA: TGCGCCAGCAAGAGGACTAGCGGCCAAGAGACCCAGTACTTC

clone size: -
V gene: TRBV19
J gene: TRBJ2-6
D gene: -
CDR3 protein: CASSIAEPGAGANVLTF
CDR3 DNA: TGTGCCAGTAGTATAGCCGAACCAGGGGCTGGGGCCAACGTCCTGACTTTC

clone size: -
V gene: TRBV5-1
J gene: TRBJ2-7
D gene: TRBD2
CDR3 protein: CASSPRLAAGEQYF
CDR3 DNA: TGCGCCAGCAGCCCAAGACTAGCAGCTGGCGAGCAGTACTTC

clone size: -
V gene: TRBV18
J gene: TRBJ2-1
D gene: -
CDR3 protein: CASSPAATNEQFF
CDR3 DNA: TGTGCCAGCTCACCAGCGGCTACCAATGAGCAGTTCTTC

clone size: few
V gene: TRBV7-2
J gene: TRBJ2-7
D gene: -
CDR3 protein: CASSLWTRHYEQYF
CDR3 DNA: TGTGCCAGCAGCCTATGGACACGTCACTACGAGCAGTACTTC

clone size: -
V gene: TRBV6-5
J gene: TRBJ1-2
D gene: -
CDR3 protein: CASGDTGSYGYTF
CDR3 DNA: TGTGCCAGCGGTGATACAGGGTCCTATGGCTACACCTTC

clone size: -
V gene: TRBV9
J gene: TRBJ2-7
D gene: -
CDR3 protein: CASSGTASHEQYF
CDR3 DNA: TGTGCCAGCAGCGGGACAGCGAGCCACGAGCAGTACTTC